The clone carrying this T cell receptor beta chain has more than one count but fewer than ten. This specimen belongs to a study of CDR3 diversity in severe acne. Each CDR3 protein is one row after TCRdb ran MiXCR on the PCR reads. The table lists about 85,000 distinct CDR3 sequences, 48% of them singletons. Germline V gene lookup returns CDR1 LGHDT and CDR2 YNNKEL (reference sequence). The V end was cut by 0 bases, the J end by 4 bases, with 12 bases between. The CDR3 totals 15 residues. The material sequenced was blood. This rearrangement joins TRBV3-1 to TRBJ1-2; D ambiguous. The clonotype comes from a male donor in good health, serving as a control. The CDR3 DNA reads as TGTGCCAGCAGCCAAGATTCAGGCAGTCCCTATGGCTACACCTTC. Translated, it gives CASSQDSGSPYGYTF.